The TCR beta chain described here comes from a study of blood T cell repertoires in COVID-19. Study overall: Spain, Italy and the United States supplied samples that represented acute and convalescent COVID-19.

CDR3 length equals 13 residues. How the authors handled the data: Reference gene primers were amplified, and this amplification served to estimate nucleated cell counts. The assay was immunoSEQ multiplex PCR, and TCRdb's table has in-frame clones only and misses some. V and J calls and clone size follow that table, whereas D and trimming were derived from the DNA. The sample lists roughly 220,000 clones; around 90% were seen once. The study drew participants aged about 18 to 89 years from fewer than 30 US areas. Self-reported history from a screening survey and questionnaire set each donor's cohort. The sequence came from a man aged 25-45 years who had been exposed to COVID-19. The V call is TRBV21-1, the J call TRBJ1-2; TRBD1 was called by the table and not checked on the DNA. TRBV21-1 is given as a pseudogene. The source material was PBMCs or T cells enriched from blood (not recorded which). The CDR3 DNA reads as TGTGCCAGCAGCAAGGAACAGTTGTATGGCTACACCTTC. Translation: CASSKEQLYGYTF.